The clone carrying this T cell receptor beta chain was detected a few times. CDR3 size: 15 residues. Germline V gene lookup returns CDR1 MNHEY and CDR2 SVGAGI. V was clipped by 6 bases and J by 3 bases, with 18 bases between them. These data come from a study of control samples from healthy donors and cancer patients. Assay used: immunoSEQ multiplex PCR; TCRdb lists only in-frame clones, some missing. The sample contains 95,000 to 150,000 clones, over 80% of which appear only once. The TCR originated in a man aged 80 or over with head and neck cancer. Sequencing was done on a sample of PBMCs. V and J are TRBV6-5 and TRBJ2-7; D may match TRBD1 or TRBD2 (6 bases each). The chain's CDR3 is CASRRQGGGFYEQYF. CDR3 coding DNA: TGTGCCAGCAGAAGACAAGGGGGAGGCTTCTACGAGCAGTACTTC.